Below, 32 T cell receptor beta chains from the same sample are listed, as sequenced in a study of cytomegalovirus exposure and HLA in healthy donors. A multiplex PCR was run with 60 Vbeta primers and 13 Jbeta primers. The protocol was immunoSEQ multiplex PCR, while the TCRdb copy is restricted to in-frame clones and leaves out a portion. Counted here are 150,000 to 200,000 clones, 81% occurring once; the ten biggest clones make up more than 1.5%. Specimen: PBMCs. Receptors were obtained from a man between 18 and 29 years old in good health and CMV-seronegative.

This clone has a single count. The chain has TRBV18 and TRBJ2-1; 9 bases match TRBD2. From germline, CDR1 is KGHSH and CDR2 LQKENI. The CDR3 has 16 amino acids. Germline trimming cut 3 bases from V and 5 bases from J; bases unmatched to any gene: 8. The CDR3 is CASSPLLAGTHNEQFF. CDR3 sequence (DNA): TGTGCCAGCTCACCGCTTCTAGCGGGAACCCACAATGAGCAGTTCTTC.

Note on this clone: The germline gene is not matched at one end of the junction; a read error may be the cause. The rearrangement joins TRBV10-1 to TRBJ2-1; weak D call: TRBD1 (6 bases). From germline, CDR1 is WNHNN and CDR2 SYGVQD (reference sequence). CDR3 length: 18 residues. The CDR3 sequence: CASSESQGTIYSYNGQFF. The CDR3 DNA sequence: TGCGCCAGCAGTGAGAGTCAGGGGACAATTTACTCCTACAATGGGCAGTTCTTC.

To note about this clone: The junction does not match germline at one end; this may be a read error. This CDR3 reads CASGHPGTSGGRITDTQYF. CDR3 coding DNA: TGCGCCAGCGGCCATCCCGGGACTAGCGGGGGGCGAATCACAGATACGCAGTATTTT. The genes are TRBV4-1 and TRBJ2-3; 15 bases agree with TRBD2. This CDR3 region has 19 residues. Germline CDR1 is MGHRA and CDR2 is YSYEKL.

The chain carries TRBV5-6 and TRBJ2-1, with 8 positions matching TRBD1. The CDR3 sequence is 16 residues long. Germline lookup yields CDR1 SGHDT and CDR2 YYEEEE. V was clipped by 4 bases and J by 6 bases; unmatched bases: 12. For the CDR3, the DNA is TGTGCCAGCAGCGCCCGAGGACAGGGTGTAAGCAATGAGCAGTTCTTC. Translated, it gives CASSARGQGVSNEQFF.

The J gene is TRBJ1-3, the V gene TRBV27; 8 nucleotides align to TRBD1. Germline lookup yields CDR1 MNHEY and CDR2 SMNVEV (reference sequence). This CDR3 is built from 14 residues. V lost 5 bases and J lost 2; bases outside the gene matches: 2. DNA for the CDR3: TGTGCCAGCAGTCTGACAGGGGCTGGAAACACCATATATTTT. Translated, it gives CASSLTGAGNTIYF.

The rearrangement joins TRBV5-1 to TRBJ1-1; TRBD1 might be the D (5 bases). Trimming removed 3 bases at V and 1 base at J, with 7 bases between. Looked up from germline, CDR1 is SGHRS and CDR2 is YFSETQ. The CDR3 consists of 13 residues. This CDR3 is CASSYQGNTEAFF. The CDR3 coding sequence is TGCGCCAGCAGCTACCAGGGGAACACTGAAGCTTTCTTT.

This clone was observed a handful of times. The chain uses TRBV5-5 and TRBJ1-1; TRBD1 agrees at 8 bases. The V and J ends lost 3 bases and 5 bases, in that order; junction bases with no gene match: 9. The CDR3 has 15 residues. Germline assignment: CDR1 SGHKS and CDR2 YYEKEE (reference sequence). This CDR3 reads CASSYSDRVGTEAFF. CDR3 nucleotides: TGTGCCAGCAGCTATTCGGACAGGGTAGGGACTGAAGCTTTCTTT.

The rearrangement joins TRBV12-5 to TRBJ2-5; D uncertain. This CDR3 has 13 amino acids. Germline V CDR1 and CDR2: LGHNT, FRNRAP. V was trimmed by 2 bases and J by 9 bases, leaving 13 bases between them. The CDR3 sequence is CASGLNFFTAQYF. CDR3 coding DNA: TGTGCTAGTGGTTTGAATTTCTTTACGGCCCAGTACTTC. The variable domain in full, with the rest retrieved from reference TRBV12-5 and TRBJ2-5, is DARVTQTPRHKVTEMGQEVTMRCQPILGHNTVFWYRQTMMQGLELLAYFRNRAPLDDSGMPKDRFSAEMPDATLATLKIQPSEPRDSAVYFCASGLNFFTAQYFGPGTRLLVL.

The V gene is TRBV5-1, the J gene TRBJ2-5, with D possibly being TRBD2 (5 bases). Trimming took off 0 bases at V and 7 bases at J, with 13 bases between the two ends. Germline lookup yields CDR1 SGHRS and CDR2 YFSETQ. The CDR3 is 14 residues long. CDR3: CASSLDQVGGTQYF. The CDR3 DNA follows: TGCGCCAGCAGCTTGGACCAGGTCGGAGGGACCCAGTACTTC.

This clone was detected only once. This chain uses TRBV27 with TRBJ2-7, with 7 bases fitting TRBD2. This CDR3 contains 13 residues. From germline, CDR1 is MNHEY and CDR2 SMNVEV (reference sequence). V was pared by 4 bases and J by 4 bases, with 4 bases of the junction left unmatched. The CDR3 sequence: CASSYGRMYEQYF. CDR3 in DNA: TGTGCCAGCAGTTACGGGAGGATGTACGAGCAGTACTTC.

The V gene is TRBV7-3, the J gene TRBJ2-1; weak D call: TRBD2 (5 bases). Trimming took 2 bases from V and 9 from J, leaving 14 bases between them. Germline loops: CDR1 SGHTA, CDR2 FQGTGA. This CDR3 has 14 amino acids. The CDR3 spells CASSLWVSVSEQFF. The CDR3 bases are TGTGCCAGCAGCTTATGGGTTAGCGTTTCTGAGCAGTTCTTC.

The V call is TRBV7-2, the J call TRBJ1-5; 9 positions match TRBD1. The CDR3 runs 16 residues. The ends lost 0 bases at V and 5 bases at J; junction bases unmatched: 5. Looked up from germline, CDR1 is SGHTA and CDR2 is FQGNSA. The chain's CDR3 is CASSLAGQGRHQPQHF. CDR3 DNA: TGTGCCAGCAGCTTAGCGGGACAGGGTAGGCATCAGCCCCAGCATTTT.

This chain links TRBV2 with TRBJ2-5, with 9 bases that match TRBD1. CDR3 length: 14 amino acids. Per the germline V gene, CDR1 is SNHLY and CDR2 is FYNNEI. Unmatched junction bases numbered 7, after V lost 7 bases and J lost 4 bases. DNA for the CDR3: TGTGCCAGCAATACAGGGGGCCGGGGAGAGACCCAGTACTTC. Protein product: CASNTGGRGETQYF.

The V gene is TRBV29-1, the J gene TRBJ1-2; D remains ambiguous. The CDR3 contains 13 residues. The V and J ends lost 3 bases and 3 bases respectively, with 11 bases between them. Germline CDR1 and CDR2: SQVTM and ANQGSEA. CDR3 nucleotides: TGCAGCGTTGACGCGGGAGGCGACTATGGCTACACCTTC. Its translation: CSVDAGGDYGYTF.

The chain joins TRBV10-3 to TRBJ1-1; 9 bases align to TRBD1. The germline gives CDR1 ENHRY, CDR2 SYGVKD. The CDR3 is 14 residues long. The trim removed 2 bases at V and 11 bases at J, leaving 9 bases unmatched. The chain's CDR3 is CAISEPDRGGEAFF. CDR3 in DNA: TGTGCCATCAGTGAGCCCGACAGGGGGGGTGAGGCTTTCTTT.

J is TRBJ2-1 and V is TRBV19; D perhaps matches TRBD2 (6 bases). The V gene lost 7 bases and the J gene lost 6 bases, with 13 bases spanning the gap. Germline CDR1 is LNHDA and CDR2 is SQIVND (reference sequence). This CDR3 is built from 13 residues. This CDR3 is CASTDLGGNEQFF. As DNA, the CDR3 is TGTGCCAGTACCGATCTGGGGGGCAATGAGCAGTTCTTC.

This clone was seen just once. Different DNA sequences within this sample yield the same CDR3. The chain combines TRBV28 with TRBJ2-1; 14 bases line up with TRBD2. CDR1 and CDR2 (germline): MDHEN, SYDVKM. CDR3 length: 15 amino acids. Trimming at V came to 3 bases and at J to 5 bases, leaving 0 bases not matched to a gene. CDR3 DNA sequence: TGTGCCAGCAGTTTGGGACTAGCGGGGGACAATGAGCAGTTCTTC. It translates to CASSLGLAGDNEQFF.

A single count supports this clone. CDR3 residues: CASSQDLAGVEQYF. CDR3 nucleotide sequence: TGCGCCAGCAGCCAAGATCTGGCGGGAGTGGAGCAGTACTTC. The chain carries TRBV4-3 and TRBJ2-7; 7 nucleotides agree with TRBD2. This CDR3 has 14 amino acids. CDR1 is LGHNA, CDR2 YSLEER, per germline. With V trimmed by 0 bases and J by 7 bases, 6 bases remained unmatched.

The chain couples TRBV28 to TRBJ1-2; D is unresolved. CDR1 and CDR2 from the germline V gene are MDHEN and SYDVKM. The CDR3 covers 15 residues. V was cut by 2 bases and J by 2 bases, with 12 bases left in between. CDR3 in amino acids: CASSLPGEKNYGYTF. In nucleotides, the CDR3 is TGTGCCAGCAGTTTACCTGGGGAGAAAAACTATGGCTACACCTTC.

The sample holds a few counts of this clone. The rearrangement uses TRBV9 and TRBJ2-3; D is possibly TRBD2 (5 bases). The CDR3 is made up of 12 amino acids. V was shortened by 7 bases and J by 4 bases, with 10 bases between the two germline ends. CDR1 and CDR2 (germline): SGDLS, YYNGEE. This CDR3 is CASGSMADTQYF. The DNA for the CDR3 is TGTGCCAGCGGGAGTATGGCAGATACGCAGTATTTT.

V usage is TRBV7-9 and J usage is TRBJ2-1; 9 bases fit TRBD2. Germline V gene data show CDR1 as SEHNR and CDR2 as FQNEAQ (reference sequence). This CDR3 comprises 18 residues. The V gene end was trimmed by 4 bases and the J gene end by 0 bases; junction bases not matched to a gene: 10. CDR3 bases: TGTGCCAGCAGCTCAACCGGACTAGCGTCTAGCTCCTACAATGAGCAGTTCTTC. Its translation: CASSSTGLASSSYNEQFF.

V usage is TRBV5-4 and J usage is TRBJ2-5; weak D call: TRBD2 (6 bases). This CDR3 is built from 13 residues. Germline loops: CDR1 SGHNT, CDR2 YYREEE (reference sequence). Deletions cut 4 bases from V and 10 bases from J, with 17 bases between. CDR3 sequence: CASSPAGRGGQYF. As DNA, the CDR3 is TGTGCCAGCAGCCCCGCGGGCCGGGGAGGCCAGTACTTC.

This chain links TRBV5-5 with TRBJ1-1; 7 nucleotides line up with TRBD1. Germline V CDR1 and CDR2: SGHKS, YYEKEE (reference sequence). After removal of 1 base from V and 0 bases from J, the junction contained 3 bases not matched to a gene. CDR3 length: 15 residues. CDR3 bases: TGTGCCAGCAGCTTGTCGGGGACAGTGAACACTGAAGCTTTCTTT. It is translated as CASSLSGTVNTEAFF.

V and J are TRBV10-2 and TRBJ2-1; tentative D call: TRBD1 (5 bases). The germline CDR1 and CDR2 sequences are WSHSY and SAAADI. V dropped 3 bases and J dropped 3 bases, with 6 bases sitting between them. The CDR3 totals 13 residues. CDR3 in amino acids: CASSDDSYNEQFF. The CDR3 DNA reads as TGCGCCAGCAGTGATGACAGCTACAATGAGCAGTTCTTC.

V is TRBV7-2 and J is TRBJ2-3; D is ambiguous. The CDR3 extends over 14 amino acids. The germline V and J ends were trimmed by 5 bases and 4 bases, with 13 bases remaining between them. CDR1 SGHTA and CDR2 FQGNSA come from the germline V gene. The chain's CDR3 is CASSRAPLPDTQYF. In DNA, the CDR3 is TGTGCCAGCAGCCGTGCACCACTCCCAGATACGCAGTATTTT.

V and J are TRBV4-3 and TRBJ1-6, with 7 bases that match TRBD1. After removal of 3 bases from V and 10 bases from J, the junction contained 9 bases not matched to a gene. The CDR3 covers 15 residues. Germline V gene sequence: CDR1 LGHNA, CDR2 YSLEER. The CDR3 coding sequence is TGCGCCAGCAGCCAGGCTACAGGGGACCCATCACCCCTCCACTTT. This translates into CASSQATGDPSPLHF.

This sequence joins TRBV5-1 and TRBJ1-2; 10 positions match TRBD1. CDR3 size: 16 residues. V shed 6 bases and J 3 bases; nucleotides not matched to a gene: 11. Germline CDR1 and CDR2: SGHRS and YFSETQ. The CDR3 sequence is CASMTGGAFSDYGYTF. CDR3 DNA: TGCGCCAGCATGACAGGGGGCGCCTTTAGCGACTATGGCTACACCTTC.

The V gene is TRBV4-3, the J gene TRBJ2-7; 7 nucleotides match TRBD2. Per the germline V gene, CDR1 is LGHNA and CDR2 is YSLEER. This CDR3 region has 19 residues. V dropped 0 bases and J dropped 2; count of bases not matched to a gene: 16. The CDR3 region has the DNA TGCGCCAGCAGCCAAGAGGCGGGTCGTCGCGGGAGCCCCACCTACGAGCAGTACTTC. Protein: CASSQEAGRRGSPTYEQYF.

This chain links TRBV11-3 with TRBJ2-1; a weak D match, TRBD1 (6 bases). The CDR3 totals 13 residues. Germline V gene lookup returns CDR1 SGHNT and CDR2 YENEEA. V lost 5 bases to trimming and J lost 5 bases, with 10 bases between them. The chain's CDR3 is CASSGQTDNEQFF. CDR3 coding DNA: TGTGCCAGCAGCGGACAGACTGACAATGAGCAGTTCTTC. Complete variable domain (other parts from reference TRBV11-3 and TRBJ2-1): EAGVVQSPRYKIIEKKQPVAFWCNPISGHNTLYWYLQNLGQGPELLIRYENEEAVDDSQLPKDRFSAERLKGVDSTLKIQPAELGDSAVYLCASSGQTDNEQFFGPGTRLTVL.

This sequence joins TRBV19 and TRBJ1-2; a weak D match, TRBD1 (5 bases). The CDR3 is 15 amino acids. From germline, CDR1 is LNHDA and CDR2 SQIVND (reference sequence). V was clipped by 3 bases and J by 2 bases, with 13 bases between them. The DNA for the CDR3 is TGTGCCAGTAGTATGGCCTTTCGACAGAACTATGGCTACACCTTC. This gives the protein CASSMAFRQNYGYTF. The variable domain in full, completed from reference TRBV19 and TRBJ1-2, reads DGGITQSPKYLFRKEGQNVTLSCEQNLNHDAMYWYRQDPGQGLRLIYYSQIVNDFQKGDIAEGYSVSREKKESFPLTVTSAQKNPTAFYLCASSMAFRQNYGYTFGSGTRLTVV.

The rearrangement uses TRBV27 and TRBJ1-5; 10 nucleotides agree with TRBD1. CDR3 size: 18 residues. V was clipped by 5 bases and J by 0 bases; unmatched bases: 10. The V gene's germline CDR1 is MNHEY and CDR2 SMNVEV (reference sequence). Here the CDR3 reads CASSPRQGAGYSNQPQHF. CDR3 DNA sequence: TGTGCCAGCAGTCCTAGACAGGGGGCAGGATATAGCAATCAGCCCCAGCATTTT.

The rearrangement joins TRBV4-2 to TRBJ1-4; D ambiguous. Germline CDR1 LGHNA, CDR2 YNFKEQ. V was pared by 2 bases and J by 0 bases, with 7 bases between. The CDR3 spans 15 residues. The CDR3 protein is CASSQRGATNEKLFF. The CDR3 nucleotides are TGTGCCAGCAGCCAACGAGGAGCAACTAATGAAAAACTGTTTTTT.